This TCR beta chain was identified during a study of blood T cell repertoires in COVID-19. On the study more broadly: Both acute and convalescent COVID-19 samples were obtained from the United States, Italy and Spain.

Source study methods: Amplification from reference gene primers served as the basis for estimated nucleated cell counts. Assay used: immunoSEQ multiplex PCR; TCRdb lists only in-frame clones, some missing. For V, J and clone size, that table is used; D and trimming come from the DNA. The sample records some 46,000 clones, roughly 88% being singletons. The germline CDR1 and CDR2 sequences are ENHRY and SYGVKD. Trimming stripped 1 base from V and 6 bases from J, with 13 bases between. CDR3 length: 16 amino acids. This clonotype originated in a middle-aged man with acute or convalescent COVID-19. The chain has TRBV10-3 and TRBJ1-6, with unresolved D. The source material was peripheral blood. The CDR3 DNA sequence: TGTGCCATCAGTGAGTTGTCGGGGATGGGTAATTCACCCCTCCACTTT. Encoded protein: CAISELSGMGNSPLHF.